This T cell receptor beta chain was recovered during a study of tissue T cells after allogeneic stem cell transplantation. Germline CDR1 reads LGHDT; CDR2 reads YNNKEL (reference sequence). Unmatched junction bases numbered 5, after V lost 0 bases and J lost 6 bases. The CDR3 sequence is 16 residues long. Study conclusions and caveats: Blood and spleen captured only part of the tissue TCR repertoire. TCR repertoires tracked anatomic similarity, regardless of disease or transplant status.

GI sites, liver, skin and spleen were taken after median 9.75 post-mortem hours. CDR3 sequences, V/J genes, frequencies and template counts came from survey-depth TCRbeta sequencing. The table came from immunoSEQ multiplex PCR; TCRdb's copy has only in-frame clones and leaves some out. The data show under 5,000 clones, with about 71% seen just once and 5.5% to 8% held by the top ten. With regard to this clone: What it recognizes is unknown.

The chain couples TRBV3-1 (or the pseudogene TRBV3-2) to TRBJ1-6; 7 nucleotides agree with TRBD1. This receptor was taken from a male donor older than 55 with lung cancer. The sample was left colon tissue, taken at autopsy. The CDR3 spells CASSQEAGGSNSPLHF. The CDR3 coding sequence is TGTGCCAGCAGCCAAGAGGCAGGGGGAAGTAATTCACCCCTCCACTTT.